One and the same sample provided the 2 T cell receptor beta chains below, sequenced in a study of blood T cell repertoires in COVID-19. This table comes from immunoSEQ multiplex PCR, and its TCRdb copy is limited to in-frame clones, with some not included. The data hold 130,000 to 150,000 clones, with about 86% observed a single time. Sequenced material: peripheral blood. Receptors were obtained from a woman aged 40 to 55 with acute or convalescent COVID-19.

The genes are TRBV2 and TRBJ1-5; no firm D call. CDR1 and CDR2 from the germline V gene are SNHLY and FYNNEI. This CDR3 spans 15 amino acids. The ends were cut back, 4 bases at V and 1 base at J, with 11 bases in the middle. In nucleotides, the CDR3 is TGTGCCAGCAGTGCTTGGGCTTCGAGCAATCAGCCCCAGCATTTT. Encoded protein: CASSAWASSNQPQHF.

V is TRBV24-1 and J is TRBJ1-2; 9 bases are a match to TRBD1. Trimming at V came to 8 bases and at J to 2 bases, leaving 8 bases not matched to a gene. Looked up from germline, CDR1 is KGHDR and CDR2 is SFDVKD. The CDR3 length is 15 residues. CDR3 protein: CATTRTGENNYGYTF. Written as DNA, the CDR3 is TGTGCCACCACACGGACAGGGGAAAACAACTATGGCTACACCTTC.